This T cell receptor (beta chain) was identified during a study of blood T cell repertoires in COVID-19. Study overall: Samples of COVID-19 (acute and convalescent) were obtained from the United States, Italy and Spain. PBMCs, B-cell-depleted T cells, or T cells were the source of the cDNA or gDNA that made up the material.

Some clones are missing from TCRdb's copy, which holds only in-frame ones; the method was immunoSEQ multiplex PCR. Found here are 300,000 to 400,000 clones, approximately 86% of them singletons; the top ten hold more than 7.5%. V shed 0 bases and J shed 5 bases, with 11 bases lying between them. The CDR3 is 16 residues long. The germline V gene encodes CDR1 MNHEY and CDR2 SVGAGI. V usage is TRBV6-5 and J usage is TRBJ1-6; D remains unclear. The sequence derives from a man aged 30-40 years with COVID-19, enrolled during active disease. Sample: peripheral blood. As DNA, the CDR3 is TGTGCCAGCAGTTACTCGATCCGCCAGGATAATTCACCCCTCCACTTT. It yields the protein CASSYSIRQDNSPLHF.